Here is one TCR beta chain with its context. The sample is drawn from a study of T cell changes during pregnancy in multiple sclerosis. The method was immunoSEQ multiplex PCR; TCRdb's version includes in-frame clones alone and lacks a portion of them. Of about 68,000 clones in the sample, 75% to 95% were seen once. This receptor was taken from a female donor with multiple sclerosis, enrolled in a pregnancy study. Sequencing was performed on peripheral blood, taken in the second trimester of pregnancy.

The CDR3 DNA reads as TGTGCCAGTAGTATACTAGGGGGGACAGGGGCTGGGCGAGCTTTCTTT. Protein product: CASSILGGTGAGRAFF. The V gene is TRBV19, the J gene TRBJ1-1, with TRBD1 identical over 10 bases. Losses at the gene ends were 2 bases for V and 10 bases for J; bases not matched to a gene: 13. Germline loops: CDR1 LNHDA, CDR2 SQIVND (reference sequence). CDR3 length: 16 residues. Complete variable domain (other parts from reference TRBV19 and TRBJ1-1): DGGITQSPKYLFRKEGQNVTLSCEQNLNHDAMYWYRQDPGQGLRLIYYSQIVNDFQKGDIAEGYSVSREKKESFPLTVTSAQKNPTAFYLCASSILGGTGAGRAFFGQGTRLTVV.